This entry features one T cell receptor beta chain sequence. The CDR3 sequence is 13 residues long. The germline V gene encodes CDR1 SNHLY and CDR2 FYNNEI. Trimming took 7 bases from V and 6 from J; bases not matched to a gene: 6. The entry originates in a study of blood T cell repertoires in COVID-19. Study details: T cells, B-cell-depleted T cells, or PBMCs supplied cDNA or gDNA.

Methods used by the authors: Estimation of nucleated cell counts was performed using reference gene primer amplification. Profiled with immunoSEQ multiplex PCR; TCRdb holds only in-frame clones, not every one. V and J calls and clone size are given by that table; D and trimming were obtained from the DNA. The repertoire has 390,000 or so clones, around 89% of them found once; the top ten carry 6.5%. This clonotype originated in a young man with active or convalescent COVID-19. V usage is TRBV2 and J usage is TRBJ1-5, with 7 bases that match TRBD1. The sequencing input was peripheral blood. The DNA for the CDR3 is TGTGCCAGCAATAGGGGGCCCGGTCAGCCCCAGCATTTT. Protein sequence: CASNRGPGQPQHF.